This is a list of T cell receptor beta chains from one sample in a study of a mutant IDH1 vaccine in newly diagnosed glioma. Their cognate antigens are unknown. Clones were sequenced by immunoSEQ multiplex PCR, and TCRdb holds only the in-frame ones, with some missing. The table shows over 50,000 clones, with about three quarters occurring only once. The sample in question was PBMCs, obtained from a glioma patient whose treatment included an IDH1 peptide vaccine. All receptors come from a woman aged 40 to 55 with glioma. Some clones in this sample may be carry-over from other donors' samples. CDR3s include the opening cysteine and the closing phenylalanine or tryptophan. Fields, in order: CDR3 DNA, CDR3 protein, D gene, clone size, CDR3 length, J gene, V gene. D genes are given only for firm matches. A row's size may be missing; if present it is once, few, many or a size class.

cdr3_nt: TGTGCCAGCAGTTTCCGGACAGGACACCAGAACTATGGCTACACCTTC
cdr3_aa: CASSFRTGHQNYGYTF
d_call: TRBD1
clone_size: NA
cdr3_length: 16
j_call: TRBJ1-2
v_call: TRBV27

cdr3_nt: TGTGCCAGTAGTATACGAGGGGACAGGGCCTATTATGGCTACACCTTC
cdr3_aa: CASSIRGDRAYYGYTF
d_call: TRBD1
clone_size: NA
cdr3_length: 16
j_call: TRBJ1-2
v_call: TRBV19

cdr3_nt: TGCAGCGTTGTAGTGGGGCAGACAAACACCGGGGAGCTGTTTTTT
cdr3_aa: CSVVVGQTNTGELFF
d_call: NA
clone_size: NA
cdr3_length: 15
j_call: TRBJ2-2
v_call: TRBV29-1

cdr3_nt: TGTGCCAGCAGTGAATTCCGGCTCAATTCACCCCTCCACTTT
cdr3_aa: CASSEFRLNSPLHF
d_call: NA
clone_size: NA
cdr3_length: 14
j_call: TRBJ1-6
v_call: TRBV25-1

cdr3_nt: TGCAGCGTCCGTTCTTTTGTTGGCACTGAAGCTTTCTTT
cdr3_aa: CSVRSFVGTEAFF
d_call: NA
clone_size: NA
cdr3_length: 13
j_call: TRBJ1-1
v_call: TRBV29-1

cdr3_nt: TGTGCCAGCAGTTACTCGATAGGTGAGCAGTTCTTC
cdr3_aa: CASSYSIGEQFF
d_call: NA
clone_size: once
cdr3_length: 12
j_call: TRBJ2-1
v_call: TRBV6-5

cdr3_nt: TGTGCCAGCAGCTTAGGACAGAGCAATCAGCCCCAGCATTTT
cdr3_aa: CASSLGQSNQPQHF
d_call: NA
clone_size: NA
cdr3_length: 14
j_call: TRBJ1-5
v_call: TRBV7-8

cdr3_nt: TGTGCCGGCAGCGGACAGGGCCGAGAGCAGTACTTC
cdr3_aa: CAGSGQGREQYF
d_call: TRBD1
clone_size: NA
cdr3_length: 12
j_call: TRBJ2-7
v_call: TRBV27

cdr3_nt: TGTGCCAGCAGTTACGGGTCTGGTGCGCCATCCTACGAGCAGTACTTC
cdr3_aa: CASSYGSGAPSYEQYF
d_call: NA
clone_size: NA
cdr3_length: 16
j_call: TRBJ2-7
v_call: TRBV6-5

cdr3_nt: TGTGCCAGCAGCTACAGCTCCTATAATTCACCCCTCCACTTT
cdr3_aa: CASSYSSYNSPLHF
d_call: NA
clone_size: NA
cdr3_length: 14
j_call: TRBJ1-6
v_call: TRBV6-5

cdr3_nt: TGCAGCGTTGATACGACAGGGAACTATGGCTACACCTTC
cdr3_aa: CSVDTTGNYGYTF
d_call: TRBD1
clone_size: few
cdr3_length: 13
j_call: TRBJ1-2
v_call: TRBV29-1